This T cell receptor (beta chain) is drawn from a study of cytomegalovirus exposure and HLA in healthy donors (dated by TCRdb to about 2017). Regarding the research as a whole: According to an earlier analysis of a few hundred of the donors, some 170 million T cells yielded roughly 110 million unique TCR beta sequences and 276 Gb of sequence data. Roughly 300 gigabases of sequencing data and approximately 85 million unique TCR sequences were included in an early release covering 550 to 650 HLA-typed donors. Among the approximately 400 genotyped donors, approximately 81% belonged to the genetic ancestry cluster associated with self-reported Caucasian donors. The study aimed to test whether cataloging public T cell receptors could reveal signatures of past pathogen exposure. The study profiled the T cell repertoires of around 700 subjects by immunosequencing and related them to cytomegalovirus serostatus. A separate validation cohort of more than 100 different subjects was used in addition to the approximately 700-subject first cohort. To predict cytomegalovirus infection status, the study brought together high-throughput TCR immunosequencing, statistical association of individual TCRs with disease status, and machine learning. A later analysis re-analyzed previously published TCR beta repertoires from 666 donors and added high-resolution HLA genotyping to study TCR occurrence patterns. The later analysis used no new phenotypic data to find candidate immune exposures, relying instead on TCR beta sequences and their occurrence across donors. To decide whether each TCR beta V gene segment behaved as functional or pseudogenic, an earlier analysis of several hundred of the donors relied on high-throughput TCR beta sequencing. Donor age, sex, ethnicity and CMV serostatus were collected together with the repertoire data. A later genetic analysis took genome-wide SNP genotypes for about 65% of the roughly 670 donors and used that subset as a discovery cohort. All discovery cohort repertoires had been generated using a single sequencing platform. Class I and class II HLA loci were covered by the typing at four-digit resolution. The number of donors typed differed by locus, with 629-630 for A, B, C, DRB1 and DQB1, about 500 for DQA1, some 570 for DPA1, and around 430 for DPB1. Five DR-DQ haplotypes were treated as single units for association and clustering because of strong linkage in the cohort. Among some 410 genotyped donors of the cohort, an average of approximately 240,000 unique TCR beta nucleotide sequences was sequenced per donor, of which roughly 17% were non-productive. Overall study results and their limits: The cohort was sequenced for TCR beta chains only, and without alpha or paired-chain data the features that could be detected were limited. Because HLA typing was unavailable for some donors at each locus, only the typed subset was used in association tests. Assigning TCR associations to individual alleles was difficult when HLA alleles, especially DR and DQ, strongly co-occurred. Several of the top co-occurrence clusters appeared to be linked to parvovirus B19, influenza, CMV and Epstein-Barr virus, according to a later analysis. According to a later analysis, most CMV-associated TCR beta chains appeared to be HLA-restricted, and the HLA associations seemed to be driven largely by CMV exposure. In vitro tests confirmed that a few of the cytomegalovirus-associated TCR beta chains recognize cytomegalovirus antigens. The 87-base-pair reads could not distinguish some IMGT-functional V segments, including TRBV6-2 and TRBV6-3, so those segments were excluded. A cluster of highly shared sequence variants was judged likely to be a technical artifact of the sequencing pipeline. The study listed 150 to 200 TCR beta chains as associated with cytomegalovirus. Because counts were too low, about 15 rarely observed V segments, including chromosome 9 orphons, were left out of the earlier analysis of approximately 580 of the donors. In a later analysis, the rate of TCR association differed among HLA loci, with DRB1 alleles having the most associated TCRs and HLA-C alleles having the fewest. The classifier was reported to diagnose cytomegalovirus status with high specificity and sensitivity in both the original and validation cohorts. A further reported finding was that TCR beta sequences accurately predicted the HLA-A and HLA-B alleles for most subjects in the first cohort. The authors suggested that the approach could potentially be generalized to other disease states and immunological phenotypes. Correlated functional status among segregating V segments might be attributable to linkage disequilibrium, but an unknown experimental factor could not be ruled out. An earlier analysis of several hundred of the donors showed that most TCR beta V segments appeared in productive rearrangements either about 87% or about 30% of the time, which broadly matched IMGT annotations. In a later analysis, HLA-associated TCR beta chains were found to be more clonally expanded and to have lower generation probabilities than equally common non-associated chains. Presence/absence analyses assumed roughly uniform sequencing depth across donors, an assumption that may not hold. While some public TCRs were present in many individuals, most TCR sequences turned up only very rarely across donors. Immune exposure information for the cohort was limited to CMV serostatus. Compared with the roughly 600-donor mean, donors in an Asian-associated ancestry cluster had fewer N-insertions in productive TCRs, according to a later genetic analysis. In a later genetic analysis, a missense DCLRE1C variant was associated with V-gene and J-gene trimming of TCR beta chains, and the association was replicated in an independent cohort. A later analysis associated around 16,000 TCR beta sequences with specific HLA alleles at a false discovery rate of 0.05.

In regard to this clone: Its binding antigen is unknown.

Including cysteine and phenylalanine, the CDR3 has 17 amino acids. Just CDR3 DNA is preserved here, 51 bases in frame from base 1. The junction shows trimming of 0 bases on V and 2 bases on J, plus 17 bases between the germline ends. From the germline V gene, CDR1 is SGDLS and CDR2 is YYNGEE. The library was obtained by the immunoSEQ multiplex PCR assay. For the multiplex PCR, a mixture combining 60 forward primers for TCR Vbeta segments and 13 reverse primers for TCR Jbeta segments was used. The CDR3 region of rearranged TCR beta genes was amplified from genomic DNA with a multiplex PCR assay. On the Illumina HiSeq System, the amplified TCR beta libraries were sequenced as 87-base-pair reads. As for the authors' bioinformatics: In a later analysis, tens of millions of unique TCR beta chains were counted across the 690 or so repertoires, and roughly 11 million of these chains were shared by at least two donors. A nearest-neighbor algorithm error-corrected the raw reads and collapsed the reads into unique sequences, merging closely related sequences to remove PCR and sequencing errors. Alignment of CDR3 sequences to IMGT reference sequences was used to assign V, D and J gene segments. For a sequence to be retained, a match of at least six nucleotides to both a V gene segment and a J gene segment was required. Rearrangements were called productive when the CDR3 lacked stop codons and stayed in frame with V and J; all others were non-productive. Following IMGT convention, CDR3 was defined as the stretch from the second conserved V-encoded cysteine to the conserved J-encoded phenylalanine. The earlier analysis of roughly 590 of the donors excluded any sequence lacking an unambiguous match to a single V gene segment. An earlier analysis of 500 to 600 of the donors classified V segments as functional when productive rearrangements were above 56.7% and as segregating when the standard deviation between donors was above 5%. A statistical classification framework was built to diagnose cytomegalovirus status from the catalog of TCR beta chain sequences. A later analysis assigned V and J genes by comparing TCR nucleotide sequences with IMGT/GENE-DB human TR gene sequences. A later analysis assigned CDR3 sequences and most-parsimonious VDJ recombination scenarios with the TCRdist pipeline. A later analysis defined each TCR beta chain by its CDR3 amino acid sequence plus V-gene family, and excluded reads lacking a unique V-gene family. In a later analysis, fewer than 650 highly shared, low-generation-probability nucleotide sequences were removed to address suspected cross-contamination and a sequencing artifact. A later analysis calculated a clonal expansion index for each public chain from normalized within-repertoire ranks of inferred template counts. In a later analysis, generation probabilities were computed with a VDJ recombination model fitted to out-of-frame rearrangements, and the resulting probabilities were checked against IGoR. Hypergeometric tests were used in a later analysis to score TCR-TCR, TCR-HLA and TCR-CMV co-occurrence, with a repertoire-size bias correction applied to the TCR pairs. A later analysis estimated false discovery rates by permuting HLA or CMV assignments 20 times. In a later analysis, co-occurring TCRs were grouped with DBSCAN, and TCRdist sequence similarity was added when clustering was performed within HLA-allele-positive subsets. Repertoires with fewer than 30,000 or more than 120,000 public chains, plus five repertoires with anomalous nucleotide sharing, were excluded from co-occurrence clustering. Held by TCRdb, this immuneACCESS table contains in-frame sequences only and omits some clones. Under half of the omission traces to an unresolved V gene where checked; the cause of the rest is unknown. V and J calls and clone size are given by that table; D and trimming were obtained from the DNA. The sample's table covers about 170,000 clones. The ten largest clones take up 0.75% to 0.85% of the sample.

In total, about 650 healthy bone marrow donors made up the cohort. Cohort members were all nominally healthy when sampled, although unrecorded immune exposures were likely present. The donor tested CMV seropositive, placing the donor among the approximately 290 seropositive members of the cohort. A peripheral blood sample was collected from each donor, and TCR beta sequencing was performed on peripheral blood mononuclear cells. The Qiagen DNeasy Blood Extraction Kit was used to extract genomic DNA from the blood cell samples. The chain links TRBV9 with TRBJ2-5; TRBD2 might be the D gene, on 6 matching bases. Sequencing input: PBMCs. The sequence came from a woman aged 18-29 years in good health and CMV-seropositive. The DNA sequence is given as TGTGCCAGCAGCGTAGCTGGTAGGGCTAGCGCACAAGAGACCCAGTACTTC. Translated, this gives CASSVAGRASAQETQYF.